This TCR beta chain is drawn from a study of T cell repertoires in cytomegalovirus infection. Study context: Public TCR beta signatures were indicative of both CMV infection and a matching HLA type.

TCRdb used MiXCR to reprocess the reads, holding one entry per CDR3 protein. Of some 100,000 distinct CDR3 sequences detected, about 25% appear once; the ten largest clones hold 35% to 50%. A single count supports this clonotype. This CDR3 contains 11 residues. CDR1 is DFQATT and CDR2 is SNEGSKA in the germline V gene (reference sequence). V shed 6 bases and J shed 7 bases, with 10 bases lying between them. V and J are TRBV20-1 and TRBJ2-4; tentatively, D is TRBD1 (5 bases). The TCR sequence derives from a human donor in good health (CMV status not recorded). Some clones in this sample may be carry-over from other donors' samples. Sequenced: CD8+ T cells from PBMCs. In nucleotides, the CDR3 is TGCAGTGCCCCCAAGGGGAACATTCAGTACTTC. It translates to CSAPKGNIQYF.